This T cell receptor (beta chain) came from a study of blood T cell repertoires in COVID-19. Clones were sequenced by immunoSEQ multiplex PCR, and TCRdb holds only the in-frame ones, with some missing. Here the sample spans just under 55,000 clones, 83% being singletons. The CDR3 is made up of 15 amino acids. The germline gives CDR1 KGHSH, CDR2 LQKENI. With 3 bases removed from V and 1 base from J, the gap between germline ends came to 12 bases. The sequence came from a woman aged 55-75 years with acute or convalescent COVID-19. The source material was peripheral blood. The chain is built from TRBV18 and TRBJ1-1; a possible D gene is TRBD1 (5 bases). CDR3 sequence (DNA): TGTGCCAGCTCACCCCCGGGACTCAAGAACACTGAAGCTTTCTTT. Translating gives CASSPPGLKNTEAFF.